This record looks at one TCR beta chain sequence and its context. As yet, its antigen is unknown. The sample belongs to a study of lymphopenia after photon versus proton radiotherapy. Study-wide results and limits: Only patients who died were analyzed for survival; proton advantage is unproven. Post-nadir diversity loss with photons came from oligoclonal expansion, particularly CD8+ Temra cells.

Data came from immunoSEQ multiplex PCR; TCRdb stores just in-frame clones and leaves some out. The top ten hold 27% of the sample, which has 11,000 to 15,000 clones, 70% to 85% seen once. Sequences were derived from peripheral blood, sampled from a patient treated with photon-based radiotherapy. This sequence originates from a man between 50 and 59 years old with gastric cancer.

The CDR3 region has the DNA TGTGCCAGCAGCCAATGGTCGTCCCGGGAGTACGAGCAGTACTTC. As protein: CASSQWSSREYEQYF. The rearrangement links TRBV7-8 to TRBJ2-7, with D tentatively TRBD2 (6 bases). From germline, CDR1 is SGHVS and CDR2 FQNEAQ. V shed 5 bases and J shed 4 bases, with 18 bases lying between them. The CDR3 runs to 15 residues.